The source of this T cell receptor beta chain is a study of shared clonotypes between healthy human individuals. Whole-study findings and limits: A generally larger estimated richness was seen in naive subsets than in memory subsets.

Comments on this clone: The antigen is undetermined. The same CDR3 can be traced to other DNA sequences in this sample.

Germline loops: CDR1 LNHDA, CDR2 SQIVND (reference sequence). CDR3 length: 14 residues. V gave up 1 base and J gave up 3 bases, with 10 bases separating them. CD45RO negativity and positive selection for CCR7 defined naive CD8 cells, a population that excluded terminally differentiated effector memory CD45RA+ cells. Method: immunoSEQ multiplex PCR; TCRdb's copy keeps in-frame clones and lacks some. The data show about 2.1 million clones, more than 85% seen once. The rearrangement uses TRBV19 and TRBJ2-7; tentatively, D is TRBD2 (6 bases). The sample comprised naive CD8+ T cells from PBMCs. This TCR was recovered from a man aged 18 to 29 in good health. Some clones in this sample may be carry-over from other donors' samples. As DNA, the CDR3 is TGTGCCAGTAGTATAGTCACCGGGAGCTACGAGCAGTACTTC. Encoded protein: CASSIVTGSYEQYF.